The rows below give T cell receptor beta chains drawn from one sample of a study of T cell repertoires in cytomegalovirus infection. Using its own MiXCR run on the reads, TCRdb lists one record per CDR3 protein. The repertoire holds approximately 990,000 distinct CDR3 sequences, with roughly 30% as singletons. Their specific antigens are unknown. The source was cultured CD8+ T cells from PBMCs, collected from culture after CMV antigen stimulation. These TCRs come from a human donor in good health (CMV status not recorded). Some clones in this sample may be carry-over from other donors' samples. The CDR3 runs from the conserved cysteine through the conserved F or W. D genes are given only for firm matches. Clone size is given for some rows only: seen once, a few or many times, or a class if the clone is expanded.

CDR3 DNA	CDR3 protein	D gene	clone size	J gene	V gene
TGTGCCAGTAGCCAATTTGCCGAAGCGGGGGCATCTGAAGCTTTCTTT	CASSQFAEAGASEAFF	NA	few	TRBJ1-1	TRBV19
TGTGCCAGCAGCTCCCCGGAGGGGTACCAAGAGACCCAGTACTTC	CASSSPEGYQETQYF	NA	NA	TRBJ2-5	TRBV5-5
TGTGCCAGCAGCCCCCGGATAGGCCAAAGCTCCTACAATGAGCAGTTCTTC	CASSPRIGQSSYNEQFF	NA	NA	TRBJ2-1	TRBV7-9
TGTGCCAGCAGTTCGTGGGAAGCTTTCTTT	CASSSWEAFF	NA	NA	TRBJ1-1	TRBV7-9
TGTGCCAGCGACAGGCGCTACGAGCAGTACTTC	CASDRRYEQYF	NA	few	TRBJ2-7	TRBV2
TGCAGTGCTAGAGATCCTAGCGGGGGGGAGACCCAGTACTTC	CSARDPSGGETQYF	TRBD2	NA	TRBJ2-5	TRBV20-1
TGTGCCAGCAGTTACCGGGGGGCGAACACTGAAGCTTTCTTT	CASSYRGANTEAFF	NA	NA	TRBJ1-1	TRBV28
TGTGCCAGCAGTTTTTTCAACAGCCAAGAGACCCAGTACTTC	CASSFFNSQETQYF	NA	NA	TRBJ2-5	TRBV12-3/TRBV12-4
TGTGCCAGCAGCTTAGGCACCGGGACAGGATTTGGCTACACCTTC	CASSLGTGTGFGYTF	TRBD1	few	TRBJ1-2	TRBV7-9
TGTGCCAGCAGCGAAGTTTGGGACTCATACAATGAGCAGTTCTTC	CASSEVWDSYNEQFF	NA	NA	TRBJ2-1	TRBV9
TGTGCCAGCAGCCCGGGCTCCCCTAACACTGAAGCTTTCTTT	CASSPGSPNTEAFF	NA	few	TRBJ1-1	TRBV27
TGTGCCAGCAGTTACCCGACAGGGGTTGGTTCACCCCTCCACTTT	CASSYPTGVGSPLHF	TRBD1	NA	TRBJ1-6	TRBV6-2/TRBV6-3
TGTGCCAGCAGCGCCCACTACGGACAGTCCTACAATGAGCAGTTCTTC	CASSAHYGQSYNEQFF	NA	NA	TRBJ2-1	TRBV11-3
TGTGCCACCAGTGATTTAGGGCAGGGGGTCGGTGAGCAGTTCTTC	CATSDLGQGVGEQFF	TRBD1	few	TRBJ2-1	TRBV24-1
TGTGCCAGTAGAGAGAGAGGGAACAATCAGCCCCAGCATTTT	CASRERGNNQPQHF	NA	NA	TRBJ1-5	TRBV19
TGCGCCAGCAGTGCCCTACGGGATGAAGCCGTCTATAATTCACCCCTCCACTTT	CASSALRDEAVYNSPLHF	NA	few	TRBJ1-6	TRBV10-2
TGTGCCAGCACGGGACAGGAAAACACCGGGGAGCTGTTTTTT	CASTGQENTGELFF	TRBD1	NA	TRBJ2-2	TRBV25-1
TGTGCCAGCACGGGGGCTATGAACACTGAAGCTTTCTTT	CASTGAMNTEAFF	NA	few	TRBJ1-1	TRBV12-3/TRBV12-4
TGTGCCAGCAGTTCTGACAGGGGAGGTGATACGCAGTATTTT	CASSSDRGGDTQYF	TRBD1	NA	TRBJ2-3	TRBV6-2/TRBV6-3
TGCAGTGCTTTGGACAGGCCTACCTCCTACGAGCAGTACTTC	CSALDRPTSYEQYF	TRBD1	once	TRBJ2-7	TRBV20-1
TGTGCCATCCCGGGGAACGGGGATTACAATGAGCAGTTCTTC	CAIPGNGDYNEQFF	NA	NA	TRBJ2-1	TRBV2
TGTGCCAGCAGCTCGCTCGGACAGGGGGCGTACAATCAGCCCCAGCATTTT	CASSSLGQGAYNQPQHF	TRBD1	NA	TRBJ1-5	TRBV28
TGTGCCAGCAGTGAGTCGGGACAGGATAACACTGAAGCTTTCTTT	CASSESGQDNTEAFF	TRBD1	NA	TRBJ1-1	TRBV25-1
TGTGCCAGCAGTGAAGCTAAAGCACAGTTTGGGCATTTT	CASSEAKAQFGHF	NA	NA	TRBJ1-5	TRBV2
TGTGCCAGCAGCCGGGGGACTGGCTACGAGCAGTACTTC	CASSRGTGYEQYF	NA	many	TRBJ2-7	TRBV7-6
TGTGCTAGCAGCTTAGGGGGCAAAGCAGGGAACACCGGGGAGCTGTTTTTT	CASSLGGKAGNTGELFF	TRBD1	NA	TRBJ2-2	TRBV7-6
TGTGCCAGCAGCTTAACGGGACAGAGCACCGGGGAGCTGTTTTTT	CASSLTGQSTGELFF	TRBD1	NA	TRBJ2-2	TRBV7-3
TGTGCCAGCACCCAATGGGGGGATGGCTACACCTTC	CASTQWGDGYTF	NA	NA	TRBJ1-2	TRBV6-1
TGTGCCAGCAGCTCCCACGGCAGGGCTTTCTTT	CASSSHGRAFF	NA	NA	TRBJ1-1	TRBV6-1
TGTGCCAGCGCTACAGGCCCTAGAGAAGCTTTCTTT	CASATGPREAFF	NA	many	TRBJ1-1	TRBV6-5
TGTGCCAGCAGCTTAGGTTTTGGGGGGGACACTGAAGCTTTCTTT	CASSLGFGGDTEAFF	NA	many	TRBJ1-1	TRBV7-2
TGCGCCAGCAGCCGATTTCTAGCGGGGGACACCGGGGAGCTGTTTTTT	CASSRFLAGDTGELFF	TRBD2	NA	TRBJ2-2	TRBV4-3
TGTGCCAGCAGTGAAAACTGGGAAAGAAACACTGAAGCTTTCTTT	CASSENWERNTEAFF	NA	few	TRBJ1-1	TRBV2
TGTGCCAGCAGCGTCTCATCTGGGGCCAACGTCCTGACTTTC	CASSVSSGANVLTF	NA	NA	TRBJ2-6	TRBV9
TGCGCCAGCAGCCCACTAGCGGGGGAAACCTACAATGAGCAGTTCTTC	CASSPLAGETYNEQFF	TRBD2	few	TRBJ2-1	TRBV4-1
TGTGCCAGCAGCTCAAAAATCCTGGTGTCTAACACTGAAGCTTTCTTT	CASSSKILVSNTEAFF	NA	few	TRBJ1-1	TRBV7-8
TGTGTCAGCAGCTTAGGCCTAACCATCCGGACGAACTATGGCTACACCTTC	CVSSLGLTIRTNYGYTF	NA	NA	TRBJ1-2	TRBV13
TGTGCCAGCAGCCAACTCGGGGGCGGAGAGCAGTTCTTC	CASSQLGGGEQFF	NA	NA	TRBJ2-1	TRBV14
TGTGCCAGCAGCCGGCTGGTCAACACTGAAGCTTTCTTT	CASSRLVNTEAFF	NA	NA	TRBJ1-1	TRBV7-6
TGTGCCAGCAGCCGATCGAGCGGGACTAGCGGGGGGAATGAGCAGTTCTTC	CASSRSSGTSGGNEQFF	TRBD2	few	TRBJ2-1	TRBV7-6
TGTGCCAGTAGTATCGGTCCGGGTTTCACTGAAGCTTTCTTT	CASSIGPGFTEAFF	NA	few	TRBJ1-1	TRBV19
TGCGCCAGCAGCTTAAGAGCTTCGACGGTGAACTCTGGAAACACCATATATTTT	CASSLRASTVNSGNTIYF	NA	few	TRBJ1-3	TRBV5-1
TGTGCCAGCAGCTTTGGGACGGCACCACAGTCGGAAAAACTGTTTTTT	CASSFGTAPQSEKLFF	NA	many	TRBJ1-4	TRBV7-2
TGTGCCAGTTGGGACGGTTACAGGAACTATGGCTACACCTTC	CASWDGYRNYGYTF	NA	few	TRBJ1-2	TRBV19
TGTGCCAGCAGCTCCCCCGGGACAGATTCCTCCTCTGGAAACACCATATATTTT	CASSSPGTDSSSGNTIYF	TRBD1	NA	TRBJ1-3	TRBV7-9
TGTGCCAGCAGCAACGTAACAGGGAAAGGAGAGACCCAGTACTTC	CASSNVTGKGETQYF	NA	NA	TRBJ2-5	TRBV7-6
TGTACCAGCAGCTTAGGTGAAAGCAGCCTGGTGGATACGCAGTATTTT	CTSSLGESSLVDTQYF	NA	NA	TRBJ2-3	TRBV11-3
TGTGCCAGCAGCGGGGACAGGGGGCGAATCACTGAAGCTTTCTTT	CASSGDRGRITEAFF	TRBD1	NA	TRBJ1-1	TRBV7-9
TGTGCCAGCAGTTTCCTGGGACTAGCGTCATCACAAGAGACCCAGTACTTC	CASSFLGLASSQETQYF	TRBD2	many	TRBJ2-5	TRBV12-3/TRBV12-4
TGCGCCAGCCGTCAATTGGGGACAGGGCGGTTCAACACTGAAGCTTTCTTT	CASRQLGTGRFNTEAFF	TRBD1	NA	TRBJ1-1	TRBV23-1
TGTGCCAGCAGTGAAGTCAACAGACACCGGCGGATGAACACTGAAGCTTTCTTT	CASSEVNRHRRMNTEAFF	NA	few	TRBJ1-1	TRBV6-1
TGTGCCAGTAGTATTCTCGGGACCTCAAACTATGGCTACACCTTC	CASSILGTSNYGYTF	NA	few	TRBJ1-2	TRBV19
TGCAGCGTTGGGGTACCCTTTTTGGGCTACACCTTC	CSVGVPFLGYTF	NA	NA	TRBJ1-2	TRBV29-1
TGTGCCAGCAGTTTGGCTCCTGGTGAAAAACTGTTTTTT	CASSLAPGEKLFF	NA	many	TRBJ1-4	TRBV12-3/TRBV12-4
TGTGCCAGCAGATGGACTAGCGGGGGGGGACCCACAGATACGCAGTATTTT	CASRWTSGGGPTDTQYF	TRBD2	few	TRBJ2-3	TRBV7-2